One sample yielded the 14 T cell receptor beta chains listed below, sequenced in a study of T cell repertoires in cytomegalovirus infection. TCRdb independently ran MiXCR on the reads; one entry per CDR3 protein. Of about 920,000 distinct CDR3 sequences detected, 30% to 40% appear once; the ten largest clones hold roughly 12%. No antigen has been assigned to these receptors. The sample in question was cultured CD8+ T cells from PBMCs, obtained from culture after CMV antigen stimulation. All receptors derive from a human donor in good health (CMV status not recorded). Some clones in this sample may be carry-over from other donors' samples.

V and J are TRBV12-3 or TRBV12-4 and TRBJ1-2; 7 nucleotides align to TRBD1. Trimming removed 2 bases from V and 2 bases from J; junction bases left unmatched: 5. The CDR3 sequence is 15 residues long. The CDR3 is CASSLYTGANYGYTF. The CDR3 DNA follows: TGTGCCAGCAGTTTATACACAGGGGCCAACTATGGCTACACCTTC.

This clonotype has a handful of counts. The gene calls are TRBV6-2 or TRBV6-3 and TRBJ1-6; 12 bases fit TRBD1. Trimming removed 2 bases from V and 7 bases from J; junction bases left unmatched: 12. The germline V gene encodes CDR1 MNHEY and CDR2 SVGEGT. This CDR3 is built from 19 residues. CDR3: CASSYRRDRGREENSPLHF. In nucleotides, the CDR3 is TGTGCCAGCAGTTACCGTCGGGACAGGGGGCGAGAGGAGAATTCACCCCTCCACTTT.

Only a few counts were recorded for this clonotype. This rearrangement joins TRBV12-3 or TRBV12-4 to TRBJ2-7; perhaps TRBD2 as D (6 bases). The CDR3 is made up of 12 amino acids. The V gene lost 6 bases and the J gene lost 4 bases, with 10 bases spanning the gap. The CDR3 here is CASRGTLYEQYF. The CDR3, as DNA: TGTGCCAGCAGGGGGACTCTTTACGAGCAGTACTTC.

This clonotype was detected many times. This chain connects TRBV7-2 to TRBJ2-3; TRBD2 aligns across 8 bases. The germline gives CDR1 SGHTA, CDR2 FQGNSA. The CDR3 spans 14 residues. The trim removed 3 bases at V and 5 bases at J, leaving 4 bases unmatched. The CDR3 loop is CASSFSLAGDTQYF. DNA of the CDR3: TGTGCCAGCAGCTTTAGTCTAGCGGGAGATACGCAGTATTTT.

The rearrangement links TRBV2 to TRBJ1-5; D is perhaps TRBD1 (5 bases). Trimming took 8 bases from V and 7 from J, leaving 15 bases between them. The CDR3 runs to 13 residues. CDR1 SNHLY and CDR2 FYNNEI come from the germline V gene. The CDR3 DNA reads as TGTGCCAGCCGCCGGCAGGGAGGCCAGCCCCAGCATTTT. It translates to CASRRQGGQPQHF.

This clonotype appeared a few times. The chain carries TRBV27 and TRBJ1-2; a possible D gene is TRBD1 (6 bases). The CDR3 loop spans 14 amino acids. CDR1 is MNHEY and CDR2 is SMNVEV in the germline V gene (reference sequence). V was pared by 4 bases and J by 4 bases, with 13 bases between. The CDR3 region has the DNA TGTGCCAGCAGTTATCACGGGACACTCTATGGCTACACCTTC. Translated: CASSYHGTLYGYTF.

The chain recombines TRBV10-1 with TRBJ2-1; D is perhaps TRBD1 or TRBD2 (6 bases each). The CDR3 has 15 amino acids. Germline V lookup: CDR1 WNHNN, CDR2 SYGVQD (reference sequence). V lost 3 bases, J lost 10 bases, and 19 bases lay in between. The CDR3 coding sequence is TGCGCCAGCAGTGAAAGGGCGGAACAGGGAGGCGAGCAGTTCTTC. Protein sequence: CASSERAEQGGEQFF.

The rearrangement links TRBV7-9 to TRBJ1-4, with 10 bases matching TRBD1. This CDR3 spans 16 amino acids. Per the germline V gene, CDR1 is SEHNR and CDR2 is FQNEAQ (reference sequence). The V segment lost 4 bases and the J segment 7 bases; nucleotides outside the gene matches: 9. The CDR3 DNA reads TGTGCCAGCAGCTCCATCCGTGACAGGGGGCGTGAAAAACTGTTTTTT. This gives the protein CASSSIRDRGREKLFF.

V and J are TRBV2 and TRBJ2-7; 10 bases are shared with TRBD1. Germline CDR1 reads SNHLY; CDR2 reads FYNNEI. Losses at the gene ends were 7 bases for V and 3 bases for J; bases not matched to a gene: 3. CDR3 size: 13 residues. The CDR3 DNA reads TGTGCCAGCAAGGGGACAGGGGACTACGAGCAGTACGTC. This translates into CASKGTGDYEQYV.

For this clonotype: One end of the junction does not line up with germline, which may come from a read error. The V gene is TRBV4-3, the J gene TRBJ2-2; 8 bases are shared with TRBD2. The CDR3 is made up of 15 amino acids. From germline, CDR1 is LGHNA and CDR2 YSLEER. The CDR3 here is CTSSQGTRNTGELFF. CDR3 bases: TGCACCAGCAGCCAAGGGACTAGGAACACCGGGGAGCTGTTTTTT.

As for this clonotype: Possible read error: a much larger clone is one base away. This chain's CDR3 is CVSSSGTGRRSPLHF. The CDR3 DNA reads TGTGTCAGCAGCTCCGGGACAGGGCGACGGTCACCCCTCCACTTT. The chain links TRBV7-2 to TRBJ1-6; 9 bases match TRBD1. Germline CDR1 reads SGHTA; CDR2 reads FQGNSA. This CDR3 has 15 amino acids.

The rearrangement joins TRBV28 to TRBJ2-7, with 7 bases that match TRBD2. There are 14 residues in the CDR3. From germline, CDR1 is MDHEN and CDR2 SYDVKM. Trimming cost V 6 bases and J 2 bases; bases outside gene matches: 7. CDR3 sequence (DNA): TGTGCCAGCAGGGAAGCGGGAAATACCTACGAGCAGTACGTC. Amino acid sequence: CASREAGNTYEQYV.

The V and J genes are TRBV7-8 and TRBJ1-1; D uncertain. The CDR3 length is 14 residues. V dropped 1 base and J dropped 8 bases, with 14 bases sitting between them. Germline lookup yields CDR1 SGHVS and CDR2 FQNEAQ. CDR3 sequence reads: CASSLDRASGEAFF. In DNA, the CDR3 is TGTGCCAGCAGCTTAGACCGGGCCTCTGGGGAAGCTTTCTTT.

This clonotype was counted a few times. This chain links TRBV28 with TRBJ1-2; D remains ambiguous. V was cut by 3 bases and J by 2 bases, with 13 bases left in between. The CDR3 contains 15 residues. Germline V gene data show CDR1 as MDHEN and CDR2 as SYDVKM. The CDR3 here is CASSLVLQDNYGYTF. Here the CDR3 DNA reads TGTGCCAGCAGTTTGGTCCTTCAGGACAACTATGGCTACACCTTC.